The present entry profiles one T cell receptor beta chain with its context. Its antigen is currently not known. Base qualities are not recorded, but no much larger clone differs from it by a single base. TCRbeta CDR3 regions were amplified from genomic DNA by means of the immunoSEQ Assay, a bias-controlled multiplex PCR. In the source study's methods: Nucleated cell counts per sample were estimated from amplification of reference gene primers within the assay. Sequence reads were collapsed and filtered to measure the absolute abundance of every unique TCRbeta CDR3 rearrangement. For each sample, productive Simpson clonality was calculated as the square root of Simpson's diversity index over productive rearrangements. What TCRdb holds here is the immuneACCESS table cut down to in-frame rearrangements. Part of the clones is not present; checked against another copy, under half of the missing clones reflect an unresolved V gene, and the others are unexplained. V and J calls and clone size come straight from that table; D and trimming were deduced from the DNA. The sample table lists under 250,000 clones, about 82% of them with a count of one. The ten largest account for approximately 2.3% of the sample.

The sample originates from a study of blood T cell repertoires in COVID-19 (dated by TCRdb to between 2020 and 2021). For context, the study as a whole: Samples from collaborators originated in the United States, Italy and Spain and spanned both the acute and convalescent phases of COVID-19. The material from the prospective study consisted of cDNA or gDNA derived from T cells, B-cell-depleted T cells, or PBMCs. Deeply sampled blood TCRbeta repertoires from subjects exposed to, actively infected with, or recovered from COVID-19 were included in the dataset. The repertoires were released in a freely available public database meant as a resource for research on the immune response to SARS-CoV-2. Samples were obtained from the ongoing ImmuneRACE study (first 160 participants) and from over 1,000 subjects provided by 6 global collaborators. Nearly every sample came with metadata listing a de-identified subject ID, COVID-19 status, age in years and sex. Where HLA class I and class II types were available, the types were taken from metadata supplied by the sample provider, not from assay-based typing. General findings and caveats noted by the study authors: Clinical and demographic metadata were provided uncurated, with the amount varying by source and participant.

At one collaborating source in Seattle, patients were enrolled during active infection and were followed longitudinally through the course of disease. Whole blood was collected in K2EDTA tubes by collaborating institutions according to the institutions' own protocols. For TCRbeta analysis, collaborators shipped samples in one of three forms: frozen whole blood, isolated PBMCs, or DNA extracted from either of those sample types. In the germline V gene, CDR1 corresponds to KGHDR and CDR2 to SFDVKD. The CDR3 contains 12 residues, cysteine and phenylalanine counted. The only DNA kept is the CDR3, 36 bases in frame from the first base. At the junction V is shortened by 9 bases and J by 8 bases; bases outside the gene matches: 5.

This TCR derives from a woman between 65 and 79 years old with COVID-19, enrolled during active disease. Sequenced: peripheral blood. Recombination connected TRBV24-1 to TRBJ1-2, with TRBD1 identical over 10 junction bases. For the CDR3, the sequence is CATHDRGQGYTF. The sequenced DNA: TGTGCCACCCACGACAGGGGGCAAGGCTACACCTTC.